One sample yielded the 8 T cell receptor beta chains listed below, sequenced in a study of shared clonotypes between healthy human individuals. The table came from immunoSEQ multiplex PCR; TCRdb's copy has only in-frame clones and leaves some out. The table lists fewer than 3 million clones, less than 95% of them singletons. The sample consisted of naive CD4+ T cells from PBMCs. Indicated subset: CD45RA+ positively selected. All receptors derive from a young man in good health. Some clones in this sample may be carry-over from other donors' samples.

V usage is TRBV15 and J usage is TRBJ1-5; tentatively, D is TRBD1 (6 bases). This CDR3 contains 14 residues. Trimming cost V 4 bases and J 6 bases, with 13 bases left between them. Germline CDR1 LNHNV, CDR2 YYDKDF (reference sequence). The CDR3 reads CATSISTGGQPQHF. The CDR3 DNA sequence: TGTGCCACCAGCATATCGACAGGTGGTCAGCCCCAGCATTTT. The variable domain in full, with the rest retrieved from reference TRBV15 and TRBJ1-5, is DAMVIQNPRYQVTQFGKPVTLSCSQTLNHNVMYWYQQKSSQAPKLLFHYYDKDFNNEADTPDNFQSRRPNTSFCFLDIRSPGLGDTAMYLCATSISTGGQPQHFGDGTRLSIL.

The chain joins TRBV6-6 to TRBJ2-3; D is unclear. The CDR3 extends over 14 amino acids. CDR1 MNHNY and CDR2 SVGAGI come from the germline V gene (reference sequence). The V end lost 6 bases, the J end lost 1 base, and 11 bases lay between the germline ends. Here the CDR3 reads CASSRLRGTDTQYF. In nucleotides, the CDR3 is TGTGCCAGCAGCCGGTTGAGAGGCACAGATACGCAGTATTTT.

The chain combines TRBV4-2 with TRBJ2-1; D might be TRBD2 (5 bases). This CDR3 is 16 amino acids long. CDR1 is LGHNA, CDR2 YNFKEQ, per germline. V was shortened by 3 bases and J by 0 bases, with 12 bases between the two germline ends. The CDR3 region has the DNA TGTGCCAGCAGCCAGGCAAGCGGAAGCTCCTACAATGAGCAGTTCTTC. Its translation is CASSQASGSSYNEQFF.

V usage is TRBV9 and J usage is TRBJ2-3, with 7 bases aligning to TRBD1. The CDR3 runs to 15 residues. Per the germline V gene, CDR1 is SGDLS and CDR2 is YYNGEE. V lost 4 bases, J lost 7 bases, and 12 bases stayed unmatched. The CDR3 DNA reads TGTGCCAGCAGCCGACTCCCGACAGGGTCGAATACGCAGTATTTT. Its protein is CASSRLPTGSNTQYF.

In DNA, the CDR3 is TGTGCCACCAGCAGACTAGCGGAAGAGACCCAGTACTTC. Protein product: CATSRLAEETQYF. The chain links TRBV15 to TRBJ2-5; TRBD2 aligns across 7 bases. The J segment lost 3 bases and the V segment lost 2 bases, leaving 0 bases of the junction unmatched. The CDR3 is 13 residues long. Germline CDR1 is LNHNV and CDR2 is YYDKDF (reference sequence).

The rearrangement links TRBV7-8 to TRBJ2-7, with 8 bases fitting TRBD1. CDR1 is SGHVS, CDR2 FQNEAQ, per germline. CDR3 length equals 15 residues. The V segment lost 5 bases and the J segment 5 bases; nucleotides outside the gene matches: 11. The CDR3 is CASSPGRTGINEQYF. The CDR3 DNA sequence: TGTGCCAGCAGCCCGGGGCGGACAGGGATCAACGAGCAGTACTTC.

The genes are TRBV6-5 and TRBJ1-1; no clear D gene. The CDR3 loop spans 13 amino acids. CDR1 is MNHEY and CDR2 is SVGAGI in the germline V gene. Trimming removed 7 bases from V and 2 bases from J, with 11 bases in between. The CDR3 loop is CASKAGTNTEAFF. The CDR3 region has the DNA TGTGCCAGCAAGGCGGGTACTAACACTGAAGCTTTCTTT.

CDR3 DNA sequence: TGCGCCAGCAGCCACAACAGGGGGAGCTACTTC. Amino acids: CASSHNRGSYF. The rearrangement links TRBV5-1 to TRBJ2-5, with 8 positions matching TRBD1. V dropped 4 bases and J dropped 14; count of bases not matched to a gene: 7. The CDR3 sequence is 11 residues long. Germline V gene lookup returns CDR1 SGHRS and CDR2 YFSETQ.